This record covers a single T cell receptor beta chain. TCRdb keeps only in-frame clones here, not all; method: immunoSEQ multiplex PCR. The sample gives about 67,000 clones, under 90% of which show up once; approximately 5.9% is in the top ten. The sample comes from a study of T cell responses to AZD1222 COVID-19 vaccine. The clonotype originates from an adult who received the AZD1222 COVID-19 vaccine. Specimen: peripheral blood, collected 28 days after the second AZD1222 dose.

In DNA form, the CDR3 reads TGCGCCAGCAGCTTGGGGGACAGGGGGCGAGGTTTGGGGCAGTACTTC. Protein product: CASSLGDRGRGLGQYF. The V gene is TRBV5-1, the J gene TRBJ2-7; 12 bases fit TRBD1. The CDR3 is 16 amino acids. The trim removed 0 bases at V and 9 bases at J, leaving 10 bases unmatched. CDR1 and CDR2 (germline): SGHRS, YFSETQ. Based on the CDR3 plus reference TRBV5-1 and TRBJ2-7, the full variable domain is KAGVTQTPRYLIKTRGQQVTLSCSPISGHRSVSWYQQTPGQGLQFLFEYFSETQRNKGNFPGRFSGRQFSNSRSEMNVSTLELGDSALYLCASSLGDRGRGLGQYFGPGTRLTVT.